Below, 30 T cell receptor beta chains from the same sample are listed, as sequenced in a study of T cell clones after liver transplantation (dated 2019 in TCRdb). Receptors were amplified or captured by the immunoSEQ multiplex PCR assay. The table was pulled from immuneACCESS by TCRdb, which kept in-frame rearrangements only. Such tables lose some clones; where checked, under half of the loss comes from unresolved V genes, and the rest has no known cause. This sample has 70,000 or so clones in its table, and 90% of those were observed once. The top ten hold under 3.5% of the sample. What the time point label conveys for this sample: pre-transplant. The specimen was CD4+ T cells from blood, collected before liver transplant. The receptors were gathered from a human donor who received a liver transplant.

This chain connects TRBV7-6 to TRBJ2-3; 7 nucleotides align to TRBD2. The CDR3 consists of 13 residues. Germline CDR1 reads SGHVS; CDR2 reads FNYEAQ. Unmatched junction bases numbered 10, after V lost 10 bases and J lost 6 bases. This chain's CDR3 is CATPSGVLDTQYF. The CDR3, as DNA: TGTGCCACTCCGAGCGGGGTCCTGGATACGCAGTATTTT.

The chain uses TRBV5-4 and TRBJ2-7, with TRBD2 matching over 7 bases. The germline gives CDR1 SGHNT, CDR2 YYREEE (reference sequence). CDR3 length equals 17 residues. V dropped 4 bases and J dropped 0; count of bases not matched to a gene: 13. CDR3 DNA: TGTGCCAGCAGCCCCGGGACTACCAACCGGGGCTCCTACGAGCAGTACTTC. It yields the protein CASSPGTTNRGSYEQYF.

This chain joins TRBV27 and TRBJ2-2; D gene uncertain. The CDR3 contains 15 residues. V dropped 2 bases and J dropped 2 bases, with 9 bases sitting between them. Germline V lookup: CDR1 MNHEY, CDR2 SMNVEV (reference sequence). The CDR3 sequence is CASSLRILNTGELFF. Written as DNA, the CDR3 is TGTGCCAGCAGTTTACGCATCCTTAACACCGGGGAGCTGTTTTTT.

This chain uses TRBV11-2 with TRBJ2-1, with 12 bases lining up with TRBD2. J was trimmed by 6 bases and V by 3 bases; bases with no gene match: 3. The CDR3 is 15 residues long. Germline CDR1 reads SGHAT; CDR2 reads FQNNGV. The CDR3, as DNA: TGTGCCAGCAGCTTGGGGACTAGCGGGCTCAATGAGCAGTTCTTC. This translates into CASSLGTSGLNEQFF.

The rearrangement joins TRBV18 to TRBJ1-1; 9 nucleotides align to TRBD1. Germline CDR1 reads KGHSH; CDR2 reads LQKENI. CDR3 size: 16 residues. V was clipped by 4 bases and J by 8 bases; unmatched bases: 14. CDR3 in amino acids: CASSLYSGTGSGEAFF. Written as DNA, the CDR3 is TGTGCCAGCTCACTCTACTCCGGGACAGGGTCGGGAGAAGCTTTCTTT.

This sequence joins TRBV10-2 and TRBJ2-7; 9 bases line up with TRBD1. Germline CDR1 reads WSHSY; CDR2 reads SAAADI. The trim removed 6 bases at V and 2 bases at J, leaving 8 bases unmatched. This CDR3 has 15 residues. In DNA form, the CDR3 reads TGCGCCAGCAGCGGGGGACAGGGCCTAACCTACGAGCAGTACTTC. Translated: CASSGGQGLTYEQYF.

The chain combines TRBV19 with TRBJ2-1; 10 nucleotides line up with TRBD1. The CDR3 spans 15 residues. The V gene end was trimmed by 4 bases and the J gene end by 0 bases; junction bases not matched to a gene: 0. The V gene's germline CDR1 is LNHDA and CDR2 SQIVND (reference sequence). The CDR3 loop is CASSRQGASYNEQFF. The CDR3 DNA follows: TGTGCCAGTAGTAGACAGGGGGCCTCCTACAATGAGCAGTTCTTC.

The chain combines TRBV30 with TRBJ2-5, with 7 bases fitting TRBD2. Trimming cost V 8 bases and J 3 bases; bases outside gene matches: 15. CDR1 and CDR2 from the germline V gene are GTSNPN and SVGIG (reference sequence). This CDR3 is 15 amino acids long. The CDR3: CALLRWGGMEETQYF. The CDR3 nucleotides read TGTGCCCTACTCCGATGGGGGGGGATGGAAGAGACCCAGTACTTC.

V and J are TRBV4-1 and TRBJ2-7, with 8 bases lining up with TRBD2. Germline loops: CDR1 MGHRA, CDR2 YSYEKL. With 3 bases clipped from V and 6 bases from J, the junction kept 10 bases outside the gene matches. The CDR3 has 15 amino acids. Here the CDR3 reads CASSHLSGIGGEQYF. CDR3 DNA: TGCGCCAGCAGCCATCTTAGCGGGATCGGCGGCGAGCAGTACTTC.

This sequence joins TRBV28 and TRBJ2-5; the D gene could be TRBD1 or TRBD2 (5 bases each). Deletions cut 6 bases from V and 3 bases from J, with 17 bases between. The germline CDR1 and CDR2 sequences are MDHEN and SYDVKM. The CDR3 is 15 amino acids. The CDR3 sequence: CASSPGGEGKETQYF. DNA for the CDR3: TGTGCCAGCAGCCCTGGGGGAGAGGGAAAAGAGACCCAGTACTTC.

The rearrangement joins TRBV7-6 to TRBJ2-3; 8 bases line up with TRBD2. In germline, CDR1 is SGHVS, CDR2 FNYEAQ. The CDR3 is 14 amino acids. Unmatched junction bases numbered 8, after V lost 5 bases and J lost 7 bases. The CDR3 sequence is CASSVGTRFYTQYF. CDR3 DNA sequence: TGTGCCAGCAGCGTCGGGACTAGATTCTATACGCAGTATTTT.

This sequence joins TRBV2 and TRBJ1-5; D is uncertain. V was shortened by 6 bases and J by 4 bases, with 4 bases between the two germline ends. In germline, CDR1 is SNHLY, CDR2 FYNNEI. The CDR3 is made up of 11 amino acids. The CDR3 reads CASRLNQPQHF. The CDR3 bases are TGTGCCAGCAGACTTAATCAGCCCCAGCATTTT.

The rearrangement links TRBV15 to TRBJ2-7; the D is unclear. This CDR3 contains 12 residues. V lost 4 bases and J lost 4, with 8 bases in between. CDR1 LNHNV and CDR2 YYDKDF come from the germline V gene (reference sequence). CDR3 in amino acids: CATSTESYEQYF. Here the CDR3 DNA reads TGTGCCACCAGCACCGAGTCTTACGAGCAGTACTTC.

The CDR3 reads CSVEPARVGDTQYF. The CDR3 DNA sequence: TGCAGCGTTGAACCGGCCAGGGTTGGAGATACGCAGTATTTT. The V and J genes are TRBV29-1 and TRBJ2-3, with a weak D call TRBD1 (5 bases). Trimming took off 2 bases at V and 5 bases at J, with 14 bases between the two ends. The CDR3 covers 14 residues. Per the germline V gene, CDR1 is SQVTM and CDR2 is ANQGSEA.

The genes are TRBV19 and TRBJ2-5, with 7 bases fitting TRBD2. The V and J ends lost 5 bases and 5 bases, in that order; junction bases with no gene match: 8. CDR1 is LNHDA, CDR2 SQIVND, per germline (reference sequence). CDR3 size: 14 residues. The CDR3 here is CASSARLAGETQYF. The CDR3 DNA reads TGTGCCAGTAGTGCCAGACTAGCAGGCGAGACCCAGTACTTC.

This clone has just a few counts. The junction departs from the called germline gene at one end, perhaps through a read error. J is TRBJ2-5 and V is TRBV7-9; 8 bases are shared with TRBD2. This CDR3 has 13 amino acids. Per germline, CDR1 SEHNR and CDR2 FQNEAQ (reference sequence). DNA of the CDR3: TGTGCCAGCAGCATAGCGGGGCAAGAGACCCAGTACTTC. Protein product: CASSIAGQETQYF.

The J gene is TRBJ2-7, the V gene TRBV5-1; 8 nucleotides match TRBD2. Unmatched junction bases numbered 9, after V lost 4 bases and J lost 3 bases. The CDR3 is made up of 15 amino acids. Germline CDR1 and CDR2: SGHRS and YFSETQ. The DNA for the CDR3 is TGCGCCAGCAGCCCGGGGGGGTCTACTGGCTACGAGCAGTACTTC. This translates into CASSPGGSTGYEQYF.

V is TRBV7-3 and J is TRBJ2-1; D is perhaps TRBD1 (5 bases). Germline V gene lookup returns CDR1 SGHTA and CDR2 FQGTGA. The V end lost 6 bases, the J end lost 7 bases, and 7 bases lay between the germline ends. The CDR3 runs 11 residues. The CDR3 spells CASSSGNEQFF. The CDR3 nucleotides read TGTGCCAGCAGTTCAGGGAATGAGCAGTTCTTC.

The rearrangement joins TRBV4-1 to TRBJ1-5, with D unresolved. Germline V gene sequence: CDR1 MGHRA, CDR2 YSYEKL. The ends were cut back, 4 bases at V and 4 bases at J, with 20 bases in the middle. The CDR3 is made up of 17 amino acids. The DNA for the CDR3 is TGCGCCAGCAGCCTCTATACCCCCGGTTCCGAGAATCAGCCCCAGCATTTT. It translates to CASSLYTPGSENQPQHF.

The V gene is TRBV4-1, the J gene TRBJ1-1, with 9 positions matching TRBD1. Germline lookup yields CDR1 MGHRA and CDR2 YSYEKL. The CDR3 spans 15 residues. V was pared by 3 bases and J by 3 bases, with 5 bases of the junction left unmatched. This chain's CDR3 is CASSHRGQGDTEAFF. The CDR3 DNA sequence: TGCGCCAGCAGCCACCGGGGACAGGGAGACACTGAAGCTTTCTTT.

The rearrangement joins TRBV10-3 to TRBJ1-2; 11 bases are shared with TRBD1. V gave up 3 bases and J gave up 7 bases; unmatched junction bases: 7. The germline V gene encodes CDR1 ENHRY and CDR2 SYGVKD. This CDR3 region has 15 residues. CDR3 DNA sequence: TGTGCCATCAGTGATTCCGGGACAGGGGGGGCTGGCTACACCTTC. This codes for CAISDSGTGGAGYTF.

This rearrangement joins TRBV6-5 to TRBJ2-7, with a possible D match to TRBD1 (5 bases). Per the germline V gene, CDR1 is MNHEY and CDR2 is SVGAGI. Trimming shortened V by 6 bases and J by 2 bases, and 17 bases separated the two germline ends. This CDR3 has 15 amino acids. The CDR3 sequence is CASRSGFGSTYEQYF. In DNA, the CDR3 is TGTGCCAGCAGGTCAGGGTTCGGATCTACCTACGAGCAGTACTTC.

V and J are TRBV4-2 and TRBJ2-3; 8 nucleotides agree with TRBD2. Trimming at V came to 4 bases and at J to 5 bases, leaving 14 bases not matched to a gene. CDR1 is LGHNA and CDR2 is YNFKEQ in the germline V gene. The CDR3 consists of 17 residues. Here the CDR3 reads CASSRHRTSNGEDTQYF. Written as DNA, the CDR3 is TGTGCCAGCAGCCGGCATCGGACTAGCAATGGGGAAGATACGCAGTATTTT.

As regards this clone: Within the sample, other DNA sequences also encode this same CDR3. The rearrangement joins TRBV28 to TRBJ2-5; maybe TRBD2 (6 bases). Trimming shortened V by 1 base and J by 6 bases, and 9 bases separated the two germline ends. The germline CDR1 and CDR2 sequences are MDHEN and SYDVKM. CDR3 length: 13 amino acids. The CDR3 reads CASSLSGGQTQYF. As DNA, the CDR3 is TGTGCCAGCAGTTTATCCGGGGGACAGACCCAGTACTTC.

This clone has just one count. CDR3 coding DNA: TGTGCCAGCAGCGCTAGCGGGAGGGCCCAAGATACGCAGTATTTT. Amino acids: CASSASGRAQDTQYF. The gene calls are TRBV2 and TRBJ2-3; TRBD2 matches at 12 bases. Per the germline V gene, CDR1 is SNHLY and CDR2 is FYNNEI. This CDR3 has 15 amino acids. After removal of 6 bases from V and 5 bases from J, the junction contained 6 bases not matched to a gene.

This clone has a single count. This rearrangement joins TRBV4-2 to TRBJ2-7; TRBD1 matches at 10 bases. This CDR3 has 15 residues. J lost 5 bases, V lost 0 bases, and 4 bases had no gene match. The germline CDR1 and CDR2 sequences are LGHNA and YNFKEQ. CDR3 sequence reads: CASSQDGGQGDEQYF. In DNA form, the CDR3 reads TGTGCCAGCAGCCAAGATGGCGGACAGGGGGACGAGCAGTACTTC.

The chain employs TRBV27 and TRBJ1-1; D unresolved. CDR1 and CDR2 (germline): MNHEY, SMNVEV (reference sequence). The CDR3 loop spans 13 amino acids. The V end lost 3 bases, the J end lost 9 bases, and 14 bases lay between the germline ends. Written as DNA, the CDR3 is TGTGCCAGCAGTTTCGCCCAAACTGGCAAAGCTTTCTTT. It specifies CASSFAQTGKAFF.

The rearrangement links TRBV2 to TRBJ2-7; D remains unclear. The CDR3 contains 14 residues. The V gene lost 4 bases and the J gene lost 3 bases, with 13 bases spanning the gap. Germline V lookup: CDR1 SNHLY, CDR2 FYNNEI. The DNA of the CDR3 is TGTGCCAGCAGTGGGGATAGGGCTATCTACGAGCAGTACTTC. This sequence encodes CASSGDRAIYEQYF.

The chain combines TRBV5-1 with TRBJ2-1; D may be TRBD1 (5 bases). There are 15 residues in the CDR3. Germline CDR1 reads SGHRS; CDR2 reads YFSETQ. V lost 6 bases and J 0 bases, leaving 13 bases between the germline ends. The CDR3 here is CASNVGPRSYNEQFF. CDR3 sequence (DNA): TGCGCCAGCAATGTGGGGCCGCGCTCCTACAATGAGCAGTTCTTC.

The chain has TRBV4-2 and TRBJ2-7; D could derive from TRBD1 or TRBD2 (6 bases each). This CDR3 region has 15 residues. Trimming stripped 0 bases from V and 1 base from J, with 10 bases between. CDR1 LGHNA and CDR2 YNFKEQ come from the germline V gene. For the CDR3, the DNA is TGTGCCAGCAGCCAAGATGGGGGGCTATCCTACGAGCAGTACTTC. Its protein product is CASSQDGGLSYEQYF.